Reported below is one T cell receptor beta chain. This specimen belongs to a study of T cell changes during pregnancy in multiple sclerosis. The protocol was immunoSEQ multiplex PCR, while the TCRdb copy is restricted to in-frame clones and leaves out a portion. Among tens of thousands of clones, roughly 90% were seen once, and the ten largest hold about 5%. Germline V gene sequence: CDR1 MDHEN, CDR2 SYDVKM. Trimming removed 8 bases from V and 5 bases from J, with 16 bases in between. The CDR3 consists of 14 residues. This sample comprised CD8+ T cells from peripheral blood mononuclear cells, obtained after pregnancy. The clonotype was recovered from a female donor with multiple sclerosis, enrolled in a pregnancy study. The genes are TRBV28 and TRBJ2-1; tentatively, D is TRBD1 (6 bases). CDR3 residues: CASHPRGFNNEQFF. The CDR3 nucleotides are TGTGCCAGCCATCCCAGGGGTTTTAACAATGAGCAGTTCTTC. The complete variable domain, with remaining parts taken from reference TRBV28 and TRBJ2-1, reads DVKVTQSSRYLVKRTGEKVFLECVQDMDHENMFWYRQDPGLGLRLIYFSYDVKMKEKGDIPEGYSVSREKKERFSLILESASTNQTSMYLCASHPRGFNNEQFFGPGTRLTVL.